One and the same sample provided the 32 T cell receptor beta chains below, sequenced in a study of CD8+CD57+ T cells in acquired aplastic anemia. The template used for profiling TCR beta VDJ and CDR3 was genomic DNA. TCRdb re-derived calls from the reads in MiXCR, one entry per CDR3 protein. The data contain about 190,000 distinct CDR3 sequences, about 53% of them singletons. Sequencing was performed on sorted CD4+, CD8+, or CD8+CD57+ T cells (not recorded which) from PBMCs. All receptors derive from a human donor in good health, serving as a control.

This clonotype has only one observation. This chain's CDR3 is CASSFRDSSYEQYF. The CDR3, as DNA: TGTGCCAGCAGCTTCCGGGACAGCTCCTACGAGCAGTACTTC. The chain is built from TRBV7-9 and TRBJ2-7, with 7 bases fitting TRBD1. This CDR3 has 14 amino acids. The V and J ends lost 3 bases and 0 bases, in that order; junction bases with no gene match: 2. Germline V gives CDR1 SEHNR, CDR2 FQNEAQ (reference sequence).

The chain carries TRBV25-1 and TRBJ1-2, with 7 bases lining up with TRBD1. Germline V gene lookup returns CDR1 MGHDK and CDR2 SYGVNS. This CDR3 has 17 residues. Unmatched junction bases numbered 10, after V lost 3 bases and J lost 0 bases. The CDR3 nucleotides read TGTGCCAGCAGTGATCCCGGCCGACAGGGAGCTAACTATGGCTACACCTTC. Translating it yields CASSDPGRQGANYGYTF.

This clonotype was counted a few times. This chain connects TRBV2 to TRBJ2-7; 9 bases map to TRBD1. The CDR3 is made up of 14 amino acids. Looked up from germline, CDR1 is SNHLY and CDR2 is FYNNEI. The junction had 6 bases not matched to a gene; V was cut back by 6 bases and J by 3 bases. Here the CDR3 DNA reads TGTGCCAGCAGGTCGGACAGGGGTGGCTACGAGCAGTACTTC. Translating gives CASRSDRGGYEQYF.

This clonotype turned up a few times. J is TRBJ2-5 and V is TRBV7-8; no reliable D call. Germline V gene lookup returns CDR1 SGHVS and CDR2 FQNEAQ. Trimming pared 2 bases from V and 1 base from J, leaving 8 bases between. The length of the CDR3 is 14 residues. Written as DNA, the CDR3 is TGTGCCAGCAGCTTATCGGCAGGCCAAGAGACCCAGTACTTC. Protein product: CASSLSAGQETQYF.

The genes are TRBV20-1 and TRBJ1-2, with D perhaps TRBD1 (6 bases). V was cut by 0 bases and J by 4 bases, with 15 bases left in between. CDR3 length equals 15 residues. Germline CDR1 and CDR2: DFQATT and SNEGSKA (reference sequence). As DNA, the CDR3 is TGCAGTGCTAGAGATCGTAGTACAGGGCCCTATGGCTACACCTTC. Encoded protein: CSARDRSTGPYGYTF.

This clonotype was picked up many times. The chain recombines TRBV29-1 with TRBJ2-3; D uncertain. Germline values: CDR1 SQVTM, CDR2 ANQGSEA. This CDR3 region has 12 residues. V shed 2 bases and J shed 6 bases, with 9 bases lying between them. This chain's CDR3 is CSVEFSRDTQYF. For the CDR3, the DNA is TGCAGCGTTGAATTCTCTCGGGATACGCAGTATTTT.

The V call is TRBV10-3, the J call TRBJ1-2, with 9 bases lining up with TRBD1. Germline-derived CDR1 and CDR2 are ENHRY and SYGVKD. The V and J ends lost 4 bases and 5 bases, in that order; junction bases with no gene match: 5. The CDR3 totals 14 residues. The CDR3 is CAISGTGDQYGYTF. In nucleotides, the CDR3 is TGTGCCATCAGTGGGACAGGGGACCAGTATGGCTACACCTTC.

As regards this clonotype: A junction end diverges from the germline sequence, so it may reflect a read error. The chain is built from TRBV6-5 and TRBJ2-7; perhaps TRBD2 as D (6 bases). Germline CDR1 MNHEY, CDR2 SVGAGI. This CDR3 spans 15 amino acids. DNA for the CDR3: TGTGCCATCAGTGACCCGGGACTGGGGGTTTACGAGCAGTACTTC. Its translation: CAISDPGLGVYEQYF.

There are a few counts of this clonotype. The chain has TRBV20-1 and TRBJ2-1, with D tentatively TRBD2 (5 bases). V gave up 2 bases and J gave up 4 bases, with 12 bases separating them. CDR1 DFQATT and CDR2 SNEGSKA come from the germline V gene (reference sequence). This CDR3 is built from 14 residues. CDR3 protein: CSARRTDSYNEQFF. Here the CDR3 DNA reads TGCAGTGCTAGAAGGACGGACTCATACAATGAGCAGTTCTTC.

This clonotype showed up just a few times. V is TRBV3-1 and J is TRBJ1-5; D may be TRBD1 (6 bases). The CDR3 consists of 16 residues. Germline V gives CDR1 LGHDT, CDR2 YNNKEL (reference sequence). The ends were cut back, 4 bases at V and 1 base at J, with 14 bases in the middle. The CDR3 spells CASSRAGAGSNQPQHF. CDR3 DNA sequence: TGTGCCAGCAGCCGGGCAGGGGCGGGCAGCAATCAGCCCCAGCATTTT.

Many counts were recorded for this clonotype. The rearrangement uses TRBV5-8 and TRBJ2-2; tentatively, D is TRBD2 (5 bases). Germline CDR1 SGHTS, CDR2 YDEGEE. The CDR3 sequence is 14 residues long. Trimming pared 0 bases from V and 6 bases from J, leaving 9 bases between. The CDR3 sequence is CASSLETGAGELFF. In DNA form, the CDR3 reads TGTGCCAGCAGCTTGGAAACCGGGGCCGGGGAGCTGTTTTTT.

The chain has TRBV7-8 and TRBJ1-6; TRBD1 agrees at 9 bases. V lost 1 base to trimming and J lost 10 bases; unmatched junction nucleotides: 5. Germline-derived CDR1 and CDR2 are SGHVS and FQNEAQ. The CDR3 totals 15 residues. Here the CDR3 reads CASSLGDRDGSPLHF. The DNA for the CDR3 is TGTGCCAGCAGCTTAGGGGACAGGGATGGGTCACCCCTCCACTTT. Based on the CDR3 plus reference TRBV7-8 and TRBJ1-6, the full variable domain is GAGVSQSPRYKVAKRGQDVALRCDPISGHVSLFWYQQALGQGPEFLTYFQNEAQLDKSGLPSDRFFAERPEGSVSTLKIQRTQQEDSAVYLCASSLGDRDGSPLHFGNGTRLTVT.

V gene TRBV20-1 combines with J gene TRBJ1-2; 7 bases are shared with TRBD1. This CDR3 spans 14 amino acids. Germline V lookup: CDR1 DFQATT, CDR2 SNEGSKA (reference sequence). V shed 6 bases and J 3 bases; nucleotides not matched to a gene: 10. The CDR3: CSAMGQQGHYGYTF. CDR3 coding DNA: TGCAGTGCAATGGGACAGCAGGGGCACTATGGCTACACCTTC.

The genes are TRBV13 and TRBJ1-1; 7 nucleotides match TRBD1. J gave up 2 bases and V 4 bases, and 4 bases lay outside the gene matches. Germline CDR1 is PRHDT and CDR2 is FYEKMQ (reference sequence). The CDR3 spans 14 residues. The CDR3 loop reads CASSYRTGNTEAFF. The CDR3, as DNA: TGTGCCAGCAGCTACCGGACAGGAAACACTGAAGCTTTCTTT.

The table lists this clonotype with a count of one. The genes are TRBV25-1 and TRBJ1-4, with D perhaps matching TRBD1 (6 bases). CDR1 and CDR2 (germline): MGHDK, SYGVNS. This CDR3 has 14 residues. The V end was cut by 6 bases, the J end by 6 bases, with 14 bases between. The CDR3 loop reads CASRKPGADEKLFF. In nucleotides, the CDR3 is TGTGCCAGCAGAAAGCCAGGGGCGGATGAAAAACTGTTTTTT.

This clonotype came up many times. The DNA of the CDR3 is TGTGCCAGCAGTTACTCGTCCAGGGGGCACAGGGGAGAGACCCAGTACTTC. Translation gives CASSYSSRGHRGETQYF. The genes are TRBV6-5 and TRBJ2-5, with 8 bases that match TRBD1. This CDR3 contains 17 residues. V lost 0 bases and J lost 4; bases outside the gene matches: 10. Germline CDR1 MNHEY, CDR2 SVGAGI.

This clonotype appeared many times. The chain is built from TRBV7-2 and TRBJ1-6; D unresolved. With 2 bases removed from V and 4 bases from J, the gap between germline ends came to 12 bases. This CDR3 contains 16 residues. Germline CDR1 is SGHTA and CDR2 is FQGNSA. DNA for the CDR3: TGTGCCAGCAGCTTAAAGGAGGGCTCGTATAATTCACCCCTCCACTTT. Residues: CASSLKEGSYNSPLHF.

The rearrangement links TRBV25-1 to TRBJ1-3; no firm D call. The V end was cut by 3 bases, the J end by 0 bases, with 9 bases between. Germline CDR1 and CDR2: MGHDK and SYGVNS. The CDR3 has 15 residues. The CDR3 coding sequence is TGTGCCAGCAGTGAGACATCGAGCTCTGGAAACACCATATATTTT. This gives the protein CASSETSSSGNTIYF.

This clonotype was seen once. The chain is built from TRBV19 and TRBJ2-5; D is perhaps TRBD1 or TRBD2 (5 bases each). This CDR3 comprises 15 residues. Trimming took off 2 bases at V and 2 bases at J, with 12 bases between the two ends. The germline CDR1 and CDR2 sequences are LNHDA and SQIVND (reference sequence). The CDR3 region is CASSIPGQLQETQYF. Here the CDR3 DNA reads TGTGCCAGTAGTATACCGGGGCAGCTACAAGAGACCCAGTACTTC.

The V and J genes are TRBV24-1 and TRBJ2-5; 7 positions agree with TRBD1. The CDR3 totals 15 residues. Looked up from germline, CDR1 is KGHDR and CDR2 is SFDVKD. V trimming: 3 bases; J trimming: 4 bases; junction bases outside the gene matches: 7. The CDR3: CATSDARQGRETQYF. CDR3 DNA: TGTGCCACCAGTGATGCGCGACAGGGTAGAGAGACCCAGTACTTC.

This rearrangement joins TRBV24-1 to TRBJ2-5; 10 bases align to TRBD1. After removal of 2 bases from V and 3 bases from J, the junction contained 2 bases not matched to a gene. CDR1 and CDR2 (germline): KGHDR, SFDVKD. This CDR3 spans 15 amino acids. CDR3 sequence: CATSDSGTGEETQYF. As DNA, the CDR3 is TGTGCCACCAGTGATTCTGGGACAGGGGAAGAGACCCAGTACTTC.

J is TRBJ1-5 and V is TRBV15; TRBD1 aligns across 11 bases. The junction had 1 base not matched to a gene; V was cut back by 5 bases and J by 1 base. This CDR3 contains 15 residues. The germline V gene encodes CDR1 LNHNV and CDR2 YYDKDF (reference sequence). The CDR3 region has the DNA TGTGCCACCAGCGGACAGGGGGCAAGCAATCAGCCCCAGCATTTT. It codes for CATSGQGASNQPQHF.

Ten or more counts support this clonotype. The V gene is TRBV7-8, the J gene TRBJ2-7; 8 bases line up with TRBD1. The CDR3 covers 17 residues. Germline values: CDR1 SGHVS, CDR2 FQNEAQ. J lost 8 bases, V lost 0 bases, and 15 bases had no gene match. The CDR3 bases are TGTGCCAGCAGCTTAGCGCTTATCCGGGACAGGCCTCCACAGCAGTACTTC. Translated: CASSLALIRDRPPQQYF.

This clonotype was recorded at least ten times. The V gene is TRBV19, the J gene TRBJ1-4; possible D gene TRBD1, 6 bases. Germline V gene lookup returns CDR1 LNHDA and CDR2 SQIVND (reference sequence). V lost 8 bases and J lost 5, with 12 bases in between. The CDR3 is made up of 13 amino acids. CDR3 loop: CASWGAANEKLFF. CDR3 DNA: TGTGCCAGTTGGGGGGCAGCAAATGAAAAACTGTTTTTT.

The chain carries TRBV11-3 and TRBJ1-6; 9 bases line up with TRBD1. The CDR3 loop spans 17 amino acids. V gave up 4 bases and J gave up 10 bases; unmatched junction bases: 14. Germline CDR1 and CDR2: SGHNT and YENEEA. The CDR3 DNA reads TGTGCCAGCAGCTCCCCTCCGGGACAGGGAACGGGGTCACCCCTCCACTTT. Protein sequence: CASSSPPGQGTGSPLHF.

Remarks on this clonotype: The junction differs from germline at one of its ends, possibly a read error. The CDR3 coding sequence is TGCGCCAGTAGCCAATCTCCTCAGACTAGAGGCACAGATACGCAGTATTTT. Protein: CASSQSPQTRGTDTQYF. J is TRBJ2-3 and V is TRBV7-9; perhaps TRBD2 as D (6 bases). This CDR3 has 17 residues. Germline lookup yields CDR1 SEHNR and CDR2 FQNEAQ (reference sequence). Full variable domain (outside the CDR3, taken from reference TRBV7-9 and TRBJ2-3): DTGVSQNPRHKITKRGQNVTFRCDPISEHNRLYWYRQTLGQGPEFLTYFQNEAQLEKSRLLSDRFSAERPKGSFSTLEIQRTEQGDSAMYLCASSQSPQTRGTDTQYFGPGTRLTVL.

This clonotype came up many times. J is TRBJ1-1 and V is TRBV19, with TRBD1 matching over 10 bases. V lost 9 bases to trimming and J lost 3 bases; unmatched junction nucleotides: 13. CDR1 and CDR2 from the germline V gene are LNHDA and SQIVND (reference sequence). The CDR3 is 16 residues long. The CDR3 DNA reads TGTGCCAGCCGTCCCCGAGGACAGGGGGGGCACACTGAAGCTTTCTTT. Translated: CASRPRGQGGHTEAFF.

This clonotype was observed a handful of times. The chain couples TRBV5-1 to TRBJ1-3; 12 bases align to TRBD1. CDR1 and CDR2 (germline): SGHRS, YFSETQ. After removal of 0 bases from V and 7 bases from J, the junction contained 8 bases not matched to a gene. CDR3 length: 17 amino acids. The DNA of the CDR3 is TGCGCCAGCAGCTTGGAGGGACAGGGGGCCCCAGGGAACACCATATATTTT. As protein: CASSLEGQGAPGNTIYF.

This clonotype was counted at least ten times. The chain employs TRBV6-5 and TRBJ1-6; 7 nucleotides agree with TRBD1. The CDR3 loop spans 14 amino acids. V lost 1 base and J lost 6; bases outside the gene matches: 0. Germline V gene data show CDR1 as MNHEY and CDR2 as SVGAGI. CDR3 coding DNA: TGTGCCAGCAGTTACTGGGACAGTAATTCACCCCTCCACTTT. As protein: CASSYWDSNSPLHF.

On this clonotype itself: Germline is not matched at one junction end, which may reflect a read error. The gene calls are TRBV7-9 and TRBJ2-7; D ambiguous. The CDR3 has 14 amino acids. Looked up from germline, CDR1 is SEHNR and CDR2 is FQNEAQ (reference sequence). CDR3 loop: CASSLVQSSYEQYF. The DNA of the CDR3 is TGCGCCAGCAGCTTGGTCCAAAGCTCCTACGAGCAGTACTTC.

The chain couples TRBV19 to TRBJ1-1; 11 nucleotides align to TRBD1. With V trimmed by 9 bases and J by 3 bases, 9 bases remained unmatched. This CDR3 has 15 residues. Germline V gene lookup returns CDR1 LNHDA and CDR2 SQIVND (reference sequence). The CDR3 bases are TGTGCCAGCCGTCGGACAGGGGGCAGGGACACTGAAGCTTTCTTT. It is translated as CASRRTGGRDTEAFF.

The sample holds many counts of this clonotype. The chain employs TRBV19 and TRBJ2-5; D not certain. CDR3 size: 14 residues. Between the trimmed V and J ends, which lost 0 bases and 4 bases, there was a span of 9 bases. The germline CDR1 and CDR2 sequences are LNHDA and SQIVND (reference sequence). The CDR3 DNA sequence: TGTGCCAGTAGTATAGATCTATGGGGAGAGACCCAGTACTTC. Its protein product is CASSIDLWGETQYF.